One sample yielded the 10 T cell receptor beta chains listed below, sequenced in a study of T cell repertoires in cytomegalovirus infection. Via MiXCR, TCRdb re-called the reads, giving one row per CDR3 protein. The sample shows some 940,000 distinct CDR3 sequences, about a third of them seen only once. Which antigens these TCRs recognize remains unknown. The sample in question was cultured CD8+ T cells from PBMCs, obtained from culture after CMV antigen stimulation. Receptors were obtained from a human donor in good health (CMV status not recorded). Some clones in this sample may be carry-over from other donors' samples.

In its sample, this clonotype was seen a few times. The gene calls are TRBV7-8 and TRBJ2-5; the D is unclear. The CDR3 has 13 residues. V shed 5 bases and J shed 3 bases, with 10 bases lying between them. Germline V gives CDR1 SGHVS, CDR2 FQNEAQ. The DNA for the CDR3 is TGTGCCAGCAGCGTACTTTTGGAAGAGACCCAGTACTTC. This sequence encodes CASSVLLEETQYF.

The table lists this clonotype with a few counts. The chain couples TRBV10-3 to TRBJ1-1, with D perhaps matching TRBD1 (6 bases). V was pared by 11 bases and J by 0 bases, with 22 bases between. CDR1 and CDR2 (germline): ENHRY, SYGVKD. The CDR3 spans 16 residues. CDR3 bases: TGTGCCGTTCTTACAGGGAGCAGTACCTTGAACACTGAAGCTTTCTTT. This translates into CAVLTGSSTLNTEAFF.

The genes are TRBV12-3 or TRBV12-4 and TRBJ1-6, with 12 bases identical to TRBD1. J lost 5 bases, V lost 8 bases, and 19 bases had no gene match. The CDR3 has 20 amino acids. The CDR3 reads CASGGIARDRGPLNNSPLHF. In DNA, the CDR3 is TGTGCCAGCGGCGGAATCGCTCGGGACAGGGGGCCCCTGAATAATTCACCCCTCCACTTT.

This clonotype was counted only a few times. The V and J genes are TRBV7-8 and TRBJ2-7; D call uncertain. The CDR3 has 13 residues. Between the trimmed V and J ends, which lost 8 bases and 0 bases, there was a span of 11 bases. Looked up from germline, CDR1 is SGHVS and CDR2 is FQNEAQ. CDR3 sequence (DNA): TGTGCCAGCTCCGGATCCAGCTCCTACGAGCAGTACTTC. It codes for CASSGSSSYEQYF.

This clonotype was detected many times. The genes are TRBV27 and TRBJ1-1, with D possibly matching TRBD1 (5 bases). Germline assignment: CDR1 MNHEY and CDR2 SMNVEV (reference sequence). V lost 5 bases, J lost 7 bases, and 17 bases lay in between. There are 14 residues in the CDR3. This CDR3 reads CASSTGTHGIEAFF. The CDR3 nucleotides read TGTGCCAGCAGTACGGGGACCCACGGGATTGAAGCTTTCTTT.

This chain uses TRBV2 with TRBJ2-1, with a weak D call TRBD1 (6 bases). The CDR3 is made up of 12 amino acids. Germline CDR1 reads SNHLY; CDR2 reads FYNNEI. Trimming took off 7 bases at V and 10 bases at J, with 14 bases between the two ends. CDR3 protein: CASITGTPEQFF. For the CDR3, the DNA is TGTGCCAGCATAACCGGGACACCAGAGCAGTTCTTC.

This clonotype was counted at least ten times. The chain has TRBV12-3 or TRBV12-4 and TRBJ2-3, with 7 bases identical to TRBD2. J gave up 2 bases and V 5 bases, and 10 bases lay outside the gene matches. CDR3 size: 16 residues. Written as DNA, the CDR3 is TGTGCCAGCAGTCCTCGGGGGGACCAACACACAGATACGCAGTATTTT. This translates into CASSPRGDQHTDTQYF.

V is TRBV10-3 and J is TRBJ2-3, with D possibly TRBD2 on 5 matching bases. There are 16 residues in the CDR3. V shed 0 bases and J shed 2 bases, with 12 bases lying between them. CDR1 is ENHRY and CDR2 is SYGVKD in the germline V gene. The DNA for the CDR3 is TGTGCCATCAGTGAGTCAAACGGGGTGTACACAGATACGCAGTATTTT. It is translated as CAISESNGVYTDTQYF.

This clonotype was observed a single time. CDR3 sequence reads: CASSFKTGYAYGYTF. For the CDR3, the DNA is TGTGCCAGCAGTTTTAAGACAGGGTATGCCTATGGCTACACCTTC. This chain links TRBV12-3 or TRBV12-4 with TRBJ1-2, with 7 bases fitting TRBD1. V gave up 3 bases and J gave up 4 bases; unmatched junction bases: 8. There are 15 residues in the CDR3.

This clonotype was detected a few times. The gene calls are TRBV7-6 and TRBJ2-7; TRBD1 matches at 11 bases. Trimming cost V 5 bases and J 6 bases; bases outside gene matches: 9. CDR1 SGHVS and CDR2 FNYEAQ come from the germline V gene. This CDR3 contains 15 residues. CDR3 nucleotides: TGTGCCAGCAGCATCGGGACAGGGGGAAGTGGCGAGCAGTACTTC. Its protein product is CASSIGTGGSGEQYF.